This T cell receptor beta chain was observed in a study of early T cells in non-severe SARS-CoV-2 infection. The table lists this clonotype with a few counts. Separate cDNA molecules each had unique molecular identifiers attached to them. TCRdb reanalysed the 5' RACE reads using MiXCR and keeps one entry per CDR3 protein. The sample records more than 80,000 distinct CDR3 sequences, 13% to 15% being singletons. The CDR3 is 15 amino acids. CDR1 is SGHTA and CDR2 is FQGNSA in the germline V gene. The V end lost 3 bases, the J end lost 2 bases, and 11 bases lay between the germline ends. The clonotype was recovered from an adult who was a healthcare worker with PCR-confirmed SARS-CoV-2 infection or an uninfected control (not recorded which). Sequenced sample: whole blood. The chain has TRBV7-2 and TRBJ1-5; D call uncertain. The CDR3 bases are TGTGCCAGCAGCTTTTCAGGCGTAGGCAATCAGCCCCAGCATTTT. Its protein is CASSFSGVGNQPQHF.